These 7 T cell receptor beta chains share one sample of origin, sequenced in a study of blood T cell repertoires in COVID-19. Clones were sequenced by immunoSEQ multiplex PCR, and TCRdb holds only the in-frame ones, with some missing. The sample lists about 80,000 clones, over 80% occurring once. Material: peripheral blood. These TCRs come from a human donor in a cohort sampled during active COVID-19.

This clone occurred once. The V and J genes are TRBV3-1 (or the pseudogene TRBV3-2) and TRBJ2-5; TRBD2 aligns across 7 bases. This CDR3 has 16 amino acids. After removal of 2 bases from V and 2 bases from J, the junction contained 8 bases not matched to a gene. From germline, CDR1 is LGHDT and CDR2 YNNKEL (reference sequence). The CDR3 loop is CASSQRGLGGQETQYF. The CDR3 DNA follows: TGTGCCAGCAGCCAAAGGGGCCTGGGGGGGCAAGAGACCCAGTACTTC.

The chain has TRBV7-9 and TRBJ1-5; D possibly corresponds to TRBD1 (6 bases). Germline V gene sequence: CDR1 SEHNR, CDR2 FQNEAQ (reference sequence). The CDR3 extends over 15 amino acids. The V gene lost 3 bases and the J gene lost 3 bases, with 12 bases spanning the gap. The CDR3 nucleotides read TGTGCCAGCAGCTTGGGGGGGGCCCCCAATCAGCCCCAGCATTTT. It is translated as CASSLGGAPNQPQHF.

The chain is built from TRBV28 and TRBJ2-5; TRBD1 matches 11 bases. CDR3 length: 16 residues. From germline, CDR1 is MDHEN and CDR2 SYDVKM. V gave up 7 bases and J gave up 6 bases; unmatched junction bases: 13. CDR3 DNA sequence: TGTGCCAGCAAACTCCAAAGGACAGGGGGCGATAAGACCCAGTACTTC. As protein: CASKLQRTGGDKTQYF.

This sequence joins TRBV14 and TRBJ2-7, with D unresolved. Trimming left V 0 bases short and J 1 base short, with 7 bases between. Germline loops: CDR1 SGHDN, CDR2 FVKESK. The CDR3 runs to 14 residues. The DNA for the CDR3 is TGTGCCAGCAGCCAAGACACAGTTTCCTACGAGCAGTACTTC. Its protein is CASSQDTVSYEQYF.

The chain couples TRBV29-1 to TRBJ1-2, with D perhaps matching TRBD1 (6 bases). Trimming removed 6 bases from V and 6 bases from J, with 14 bases in between. Germline loops: CDR1 SQVTM, CDR2 ANQGSEA. This CDR3 comprises 12 residues. CDR3 coding DNA: TGCAGCGTGGGAGCAGGGGCCCATGGCTACACCTTC. It is translated as CSVGAGAHGYTF.

The chain uses TRBV28 and TRBJ2-2; D remains unclear. The germline V gene has CDR1 MDHEN and CDR2 SYDVKM. V was trimmed by 2 bases and J by 0 bases, leaving 7 bases between them. The CDR3 runs to 15 residues. The CDR3 DNA reads as TGTGCCAGCAGTTTAACTTCTGCGAACACCGGGGAGCTGTTTTTT. This gives the protein CASSLTSANTGELFF.

The chain couples TRBV7-2 to TRBJ1-5; D unresolved. V shed 4 bases and J shed 0 bases, with 4 bases lying between them. This CDR3 is built from 13 residues. CDR1 and CDR2 from the germline V gene are SGHTA and FQGNSA. The CDR3 sequence: CASSSYSNQPQHF. The CDR3 DNA reads TGTGCCAGCAGCTCCTATAGCAATCAGCCCCAGCATTTT. The whole variable domain, remainder taken from reference TRBV7-2 and TRBJ1-5, is GAGVSQSPSNKVTEKGKDVELRCDPISGHTALYWYRQSLGQGLEFLIYFQGNSAPDKSGLPSDRFSAERTGGSVSTLTIQRTQQEDSAVYLCASSSYSNQPQHFGDGTRLSIL.